One and the same sample provided the 21 T cell receptor beta chains below, sequenced in a study of regulatory T cells in long-lasting Graves disease. Time point defined: persistent/refractory GD, antithyroid drugs over 5 years with positive TRAb. PBMCs provided the RNA from which the TCR library was made. Researchers made TCR beta libraries by using iRepertoire HTBI primers and running Arm-PCR on CDR3 regions. TCRdb recomputed calls from the multiplex PCR reads with MiXCR, one row per CDR3 protein. The sample comprises about 470,000 distinct CDR3 sequences, about 22% of which are singletons, and about 7% rests with the top ten. Sequencing was performed on peripheral blood mononuclear cells (PBMCs), taken when the disease was refractory, from a patient treated with antithyroid drugs. The receptors come from a female donor with Graves disease.

In this sample, this clonotype turned up a few times. J is TRBJ2-7 and V is TRBV24-1; weak D call: TRBD2 (6 bases). V was pared by 5 bases and J by 1 base, with 11 bases between. The CDR3 loop spans 14 amino acids. Germline V gene data show CDR1 as KGHDR and CDR2 as SFDVKD. The CDR3 coding sequence is TGTGCCACCAGTGGGCCTGGGGGGTCCTACGAGCAGTACTTC. Protein: CATSGPGGSYEQYF.

This clonotype was counted at least ten times. This rearrangement joins TRBV6-1 to TRBJ2-5; 8 positions agree with TRBD1. The germline V gene has CDR1 MNHNS and CDR2 SASEGT. This CDR3 is built from 14 residues. Trimming cost V 6 bases and J 7 bases; bases outside gene matches: 10. CDR3 region: CASRPGTGGRTQYF. CDR3 nucleotides: TGTGCCAGCAGGCCCGGGACAGGCGGACGGACCCAGTACTTC.

This clonotype was counted at least ten times. The chain couples TRBV20-1 to TRBJ2-5, with 9 bases fitting TRBD2. V lost 1 base, J lost 4 bases, and 7 bases stayed unmatched. In germline, CDR1 is DFQATT, CDR2 SNEGSKA (reference sequence). The CDR3 is made up of 15 amino acids. CDR3 amino acids: CSARVALAGTETQYF. The CDR3 nucleotides read TGCAGTGCTAGAGTGGCCCTAGCGGGGACAGAGACCCAGTACTTC.

The table lists this clonotype with a few counts. CDR3 loop: CASSLGGKGAQYF. The CDR3 DNA sequence: TGTGCCAGCAGTTTAGGGGGTAAAGGGGCCCAGTACTTC. V and J are TRBV28 and TRBJ2-5; D may be TRBD1 or TRBD2 (5 bases each). This CDR3 is built from 13 residues. CDR1 is MDHEN and CDR2 is SYDVKM in the germline V gene. Trimming stripped 2 bases from V and 9 bases from J, with 13 bases between.

This clonotype has only a few counts. The chain recombines TRBV6-1 with TRBJ2-1; 7 nucleotides match TRBD1. This CDR3 has 18 amino acids. Germline V gives CDR1 MNHNS, CDR2 SASEGT. Losses at the gene ends were 6 bases for V and 7 bases for J; bases not matched to a gene: 21. This CDR3 reads CASSLPSQGQLRGNEQFF. For the CDR3, the DNA is TGTGCCAGCAGCTTACCCAGTCAGGGACAGTTACGTGGGAATGAGCAGTTCTTC.

This clonotype has a count of ten or more. The chain recombines TRBV28 with TRBJ2-7; no firm D call. Deletions cut 4 bases from V and 6 bases from J, with 16 bases between. This CDR3 contains 14 residues. The germline CDR1 and CDR2 sequences are MDHEN and SYDVKM. CDR3: CASSSPSGSAEQYF. DNA for the CDR3: TGTGCCAGCAGTTCCCCCTCCGGGTCAGCCGAGCAGTACTTC.

This clonotype has ten or more counts. V and J are TRBV20-1 and TRBJ2-6; D ambiguous. The CDR3 runs to 14 residues. Trimming shortened V by 6 bases and J by 0 bases, and 9 bases separated the two germline ends. CDR1 and CDR2 from the germline V gene are DFQATT and SNEGSKA (reference sequence). CDR3 coding DNA: TGCAGTGCCCGTGAGGCCTCTGGGGCCAACGTCCTGACTTTC. It is translated as CSAREASGANVLTF.

In its sample, this clonotype was seen once. Because the CDR3's place on the DNA is in doubt, the DNA is left out and the CDR3 is given as listed by TCRdb. The chain couples TRBV7-2 to TRBJ2-1; the table assigns TRBD2, which was not confirmed against the DNA. The CDR3 is 21 residues long, counting both termini. Germline CDR1 is SGHTA and CDR2 is FQGNSA. CDR3 amino acids: CASSFYICSAISGSSYNEQFF.

This clonotype has only a few counts. The rearrangement uses TRBV20-1 and TRBJ2-7, with TRBD2 identical over 7 bases. V dropped 3 bases and J dropped 2; count of bases not matched to a gene: 1. The germline V gene has CDR1 DFQATT and CDR2 SNEGSKA (reference sequence). The CDR3 totals 12 residues. The CDR3 sequence: CSASGGAYEQYF. The CDR3 nucleotides are TGCAGTGCTAGTGGGGGGGCCTACGAGCAGTACTTC.

V gene TRBV4-3 combines with J gene TRBJ2-7; unclear D gene. CDR1 is LGHNA, CDR2 YSLEER, per germline. The V and J ends lost 0 bases and 5 bases respectively, with 14 bases between them. The CDR3 extends over 15 amino acids. CDR3 in DNA: TGCGCCAGCAGCCAAGAGGAACAGTCTGGGAACGAGCAGTACTTC. Amino acids: CASSQEEQSGNEQYF.

At least ten counts were recorded for this clonotype. V gene TRBV12-3 or TRBV12-4 combines with J gene TRBJ2-4; TRBD2 agrees at 7 bases. Trimming cost V 5 bases and J 6 bases; bases outside gene matches: 10. CDR3 size: 15 residues. CDR3 protein: CASSPGRQERNIQYF. The DNA for the CDR3 is TGTGCCAGCAGTCCCGGGAGGCAGGAGAGAAACATTCAGTACTTC.

This clonotype was detected many times. The rearrangement joins TRBV28 to TRBJ1-5, with D tentatively TRBD1 (5 bases). Between the trimmed V and J ends, which lost 7 bases and 1 base, there was a span of 14 bases. The V gene's germline CDR1 is MDHEN and CDR2 SYDVKM. This CDR3 comprises 15 residues. For the CDR3, the DNA is TGTGCCAGCACCCGGACATGGGGAAGCAATCAGCCCCAGCATTTT. This gives the protein CASTRTWGSNQPQHF.

This sequence joins TRBV6-1 and TRBJ2-7; D possibly corresponds to TRBD1 (5 bases). Germline loops: CDR1 MNHNS, CDR2 SASEGT. The V end was cut by 5 bases, the J end by 5 bases, with 13 bases between. The CDR3 runs 13 residues. The CDR3 is CASSPGSVDEQYF. The CDR3 DNA sequence: TGTGCCAGCAGTCCAGGGTCAGTCGACGAGCAGTACTTC.

A word on this clonotype: It is likely a read error: a sequence one base away is far more abundant. The genes are TRBV6-2 or TRBV6-3 and TRBJ2-5; D may be TRBD1 (6 bases). The V gene lost 6 bases and the J gene lost 5 bases, with 19 bases spanning the gap. The CDR3 extends over 15 amino acids. CDR1 and CDR2 (germline): MNHEY, SVGEGT. The CDR3 protein is CASRTTGTVSETQYF. The CDR3 DNA is TGTGCCAGCAGGACTACAGGGACGGTTTCTGAGACCCAGTACTTC.

The chain is built from TRBV30 and TRBJ1-5; D not certain. CDR1 is GTSNPN, CDR2 SVGIG, per germline (reference sequence). CDR3 size: 13 residues. V was clipped by 0 bases and J by 5 bases, with 8 bases between them. CDR3 sequence: CAWSVANDQPQHF. As DNA, the CDR3 is TGTGCCTGGAGTGTGGCTAACGATCAGCCCCAGCATTTT.

This clonotype was seen more than once but under ten times. The chain joins TRBV24-1 to TRBJ1-2, with TRBD1 as a possible D gene (5 bases). The germline gives CDR1 KGHDR, CDR2 SFDVKD. This CDR3 contains 16 residues. The V end lost 6 bases, the J end lost 0 bases, and 16 bases lay between the germline ends. The CDR3 is CATSPRTGGANYGYTF. The CDR3, as DNA: TGTGCCACCAGTCCTAGAACAGGAGGAGCTAACTATGGCTACACCTTC.

This clonotype was detected ten times or more. This chain joins TRBV20-1 and TRBJ2-5, with 7 bases lining up with TRBD2. The CDR3 extends over 16 amino acids. The ends lost 0 bases at V and 1 base at J; junction bases unmatched: 8. Germline V gene data show CDR1 as DFQATT and CDR2 as SNEGSKA (reference sequence). The DNA for the CDR3 is TGCAGTGCTAGAGATAGTGGGCGGGAGCTCCAAGAGACCCAGTACTTC. Its protein product is CSARDSGRELQETQYF.

This sequence joins TRBV20-1 and TRBJ1-5, with D perhaps TRBD1 (5 bases). Germline CDR1 and CDR2: DFQATT and SNEGSKA (reference sequence). This CDR3 is built from 14 residues. The germline V and J ends were trimmed by 4 bases and 0 bases, with 10 bases remaining between them. The CDR3 loop reads CSAKTDYSNQPQHF. The CDR3 DNA follows: TGCAGTGCTAAGACAGACTATAGCAATCAGCCCCAGCATTTT.

This clonotype was detected ten times or more. The chain recombines TRBV11-2 with TRBJ1-6; D is unresolved. Germline CDR1 reads SGHAT; CDR2 reads FQNNGV. Between the trimmed V and J ends, which lost 1 base and 1 base, there was a span of 5 bases. The CDR3 length is 15 residues. The CDR3, as DNA: TGTGCCAGCAGCTTAGGGACGTCCTATAATTCACCCCTCCACTTT. This sequence encodes CASSLGTSYNSPLHF.

This clonotype was recorded a few times. The chain combines TRBV5-1 with TRBJ2-5; 8 positions agree with TRBD2. CDR1 is SGHRS, CDR2 YFSETQ, per germline. The CDR3 has 15 amino acids. The V and J ends lost 4 bases and 4 bases, in that order; junction bases with no gene match: 9. CDR3 sequence: CASSQAGGWGETQYF. The CDR3 region has the DNA TGCGCCAGCAGCCAGGCGGGGGGCTGGGGAGAGACCCAGTACTTC.

The sample holds many counts of this clonotype. A read error may produce the germline difference seen at one junction end. This chain links TRBV6-1 with TRBJ2-7; D ambiguous. The CDR3 consists of 16 residues. In germline, CDR1 is MNHNS, CDR2 SASEGT. The CDR3 DNA is TGTGCCAGCAGACACGATCGACAAGGCCCCTCCAACGAGCAGTACTTC. Protein product: CASRHDRQGPSNEQYF.